The TCR beta chain described here comes from a study of T cells in Graves' hyperthyroidism and ophthalmopathy. Whole-study context: Before treatment of any kind, peripheral blood was taken at initial diagnosis.

Using RNA transcripts as the source, TCR beta CDR3 regions were amplified. A first-round RT-PCR of the TCR CDR3 used the HTBI primer set. TCRdb analysed the multiplex PCR reads with MiXCR anew, one entry per CDR3 protein. The table includes about 640,000 distinct CDR3 sequences, more than 20% detected once. A word on this clonotype: What it recognizes is unknown.

The CDR3 consists of 15 residues. Germline CDR1 is MNHEY and CDR2 is SMNVEV (reference sequence). Trimming took 2 bases from V and 5 from J, leaving 12 bases between them. Notes on the study in general: Model output signaled ophthalmopathy a median approximately 6 months ahead of onset.

Extraction of PBMCs used about 9.2 ml of fresh peripheral blood. This chain connects TRBV27 to TRBJ2-2; D may be TRBD2 (5 bases). The receptor was isolated from a man aged 30 to 45 with Graves' ophthalmopathy. Sequencing was done on a sample of blood. CDR3 in amino acids: CASSLASMGTGELFF. Here the CDR3 DNA reads TGTGCCAGCAGTTTAGCTAGCATGGGGACCGGGGAGCTGTTTTTT.